The clone carrying this TCR beta chain was found a few times. Establishment of the diagnosis relied upon clinical symptoms, serum thyroxine, TRAb, thyroid ultrasound and orbital computed tomography. Amplified TCR beta CDR3 regions were obtained using RNA transcripts as template. First-round RT-PCR with HTBI primers preceded a second-round multiplex PCR. TCRdb ran MiXCR on the multiplex PCR reads and lists one entry per CDR3 protein. The sample has about 640,000 distinct CDR3 sequences; about two fifths are singletons. The record originates from a study of Graves' ophthalmopathy and Graves' hyperthyroidism. Study details: Researchers obtained peripheral blood at initial diagnosis, before any treatment had begun.

The sequence came from an adult man with Graves' ophthalmopathy. The sample comprised peripheral blood.

The CDR3 spells CASSGATPGIEKLFF. CDR3 in DNA: TGTGCCAGCAGCGGGGCCACCCCGGGTATTGAAAAACTGTTTTTT. The chain uses TRBV9 and TRBJ1-4; D is unresolved. CDR1 SGDLS and CDR2 YYNGEE come from the germline V gene. The CDR3 extends over 15 amino acids. The ends were cut back, 3 bases at V and 7 bases at J, with 16 bases in the middle.